This T cell receptor beta chain emerged from a study of shared clonotypes between healthy human individuals. Study-level results: Clonotypes that were shared across a few donors made up approximately 5% of naive CD4 clonotypes. Clonotypes shared by all four sorted-subset donors had higher generation probabilities than non-shared clonotypes. Clonotype sharing among donors was thought likely to change with sequencing depth.

About this clone: Its antigen is unidentified.

CDR1 is SGHTA, CDR2 FQGNSA, per germline. This CDR3 contains 14 residues. Deletions cut 4 bases from V and 4 bases from J, with 10 bases between. The genomic DNA of each subset was split evenly across several immunoSEQ plates. TCRdb keeps only in-frame clones here, not all; method: immunoSEQ multiplex PCR. The repertoire holds around 980,000 clones, with 75% to 80% as singletons. The clonotype originates from a man aged 18 to 35 in good health. Some clones in this sample may be carry-over from other donors' samples. Source material: memory CD4+ T cells from PBMCs. Subset: CD45RA-negative fraction. V usage is TRBV7-2 and J usage is TRBJ2-2; TRBD1 is a possible D gene (6 bases). CDR3 residues: CASSSQGGTGELFF. The CDR3 coding sequence is TGTGCCAGCAGCTCCCAAGGGGGCACCGGGGAGCTGTTTTTT. Full variable domain (remainder filled in from reference TRBV7-2 and TRBJ2-2): GAGVSQSPSNKVTEKGKDVELRCDPISGHTALYWYRQSLGQGLEFLIYFQGNSAPDKSGLPSDRFSAERTGGSVSTLTIQRTQQEDSAVYLCASSSQGGTGELFFGEGSRLTVL.